The 2 T cell receptor beta chains in this list originate from one sample, sequenced in a study of radiation and T cells in renal cell carcinoma. Specified time point: baseline pretreatment blood. Described treatment: 15 Gy SBRT to primary tumor, nephrectomy 4 weeks later. Assay: immunoSEQ multiplex PCR; the TCRdb copy retains only in-frame clones and omits some. The profile shows 100,000 to 150,000 clones, 82% of them singletons. The starting material was blood, obtained from a patient whose treatment included radiotherapy and nephrectomy. The source is a woman in her sixties with renal cell carcinoma.

The rearrangement joins TRBV7-2 to TRBJ1-5; D gene ambiguous. The V gene's germline CDR1 is SGHTA and CDR2 FQGNSA. V was shortened by 2 bases and J by 1 base, with 12 bases between the two germline ends. The CDR3 has 16 residues. Here the CDR3 reads CASSLSTSRSNQPQHF. DNA of the CDR3: TGTGCCAGCAGCTTAAGCACATCGCGGAGCAATCAGCCCCAGCATTTT.

The gene calls are TRBV11-3 and TRBJ1-1, with no clear D. Trimming stripped 0 bases from V and 1 base from J, with 3 bases between. Germline assignment: CDR1 SGHNT and CDR2 YENEEA. The CDR3 is 13 amino acids. The CDR3: CASSLEENTEAFF. The CDR3, as DNA: TGTGCCAGCAGCTTAGAGGAGAACACTGAAGCTTTCTTT.